This T cell receptor beta chain was sequenced during a study of OX40 agonist ivuxolimab in advanced cancers. Study summary: Patients with prior anti-PD-1, anti-PD-L1 or anti-CTLA-4 therapy were eligible; 40% had some. Two patients with cutaneous melanoma and one with hepatocellular carcinoma, three in total, showed partial responses. The study's findings and limits: Low normalized T-cell clonal expansion was additionally recorded for some nonresponders.

Method: immunoSEQ multiplex PCR; TCRdb's copy keeps in-frame clones and lacks some. Here the sample spans about 120,000 clones, 93% being singletons. Exclusion applied to patients with autoimmune disease history or systemic immunosuppression. Germline V CDR1 and CDR2: SGDLS, YYNGEE. CDR3 size: 13 residues. J was trimmed by 8 bases and V by 2 bases; bases with no gene match: 4. In the case of this clone: The target antigen is unknown.

The source was CD4+ or CD8+ T cells sorted from blood, collected in a trial of the OX40 agonist ivuxolimab. The source is an adult with an advanced solid tumor such as melanoma, head and neck, liver or kidney cancer. The rearrangement uses TRBV9 and TRBJ1-3, with 7 bases lining up with TRBD1. CDR3 DNA sequence: TGTGCCAGCAGCGTGAACAGGGGAGACACCATATATTTT. Its translation is CASSVNRGDTIYF.